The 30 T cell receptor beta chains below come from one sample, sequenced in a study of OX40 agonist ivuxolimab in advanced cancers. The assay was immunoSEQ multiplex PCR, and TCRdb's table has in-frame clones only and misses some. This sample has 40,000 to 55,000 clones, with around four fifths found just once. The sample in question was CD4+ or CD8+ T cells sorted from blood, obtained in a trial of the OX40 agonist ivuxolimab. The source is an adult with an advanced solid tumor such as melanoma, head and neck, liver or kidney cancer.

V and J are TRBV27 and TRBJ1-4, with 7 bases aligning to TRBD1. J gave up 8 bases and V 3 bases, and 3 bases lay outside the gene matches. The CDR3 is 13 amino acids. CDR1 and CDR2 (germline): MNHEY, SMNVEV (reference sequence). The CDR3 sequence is CASSLRGPEKLFF. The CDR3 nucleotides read TGTGCCAGCAGTTTGAGGGGGCCCGAAAAACTGTTTTTT.

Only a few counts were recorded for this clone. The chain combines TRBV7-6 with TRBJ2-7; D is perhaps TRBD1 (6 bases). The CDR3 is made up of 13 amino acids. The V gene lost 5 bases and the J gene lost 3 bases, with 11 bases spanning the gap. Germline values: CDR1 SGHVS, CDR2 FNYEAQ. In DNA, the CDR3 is TGTGCCAGCAGCCGGACAGAGAACTACGAGCAGTACTTC. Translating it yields CASSRTENYEQYF.

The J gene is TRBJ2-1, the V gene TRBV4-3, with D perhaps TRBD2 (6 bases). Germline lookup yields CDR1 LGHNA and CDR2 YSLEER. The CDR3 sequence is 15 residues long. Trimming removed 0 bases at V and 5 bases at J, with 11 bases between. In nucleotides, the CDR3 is TGCGCCAGCAGCCAAGATCGCCTAGCGCACAATGAGCAGTTCTTC. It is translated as CASSQDRLAHNEQFF.

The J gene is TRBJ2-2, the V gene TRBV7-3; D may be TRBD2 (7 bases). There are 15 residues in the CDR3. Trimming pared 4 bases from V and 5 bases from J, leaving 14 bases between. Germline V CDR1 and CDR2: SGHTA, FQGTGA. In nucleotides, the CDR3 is TGTGCCAGCAGCTCCCACAGGGAGGGGACCGGGGAGCTGTTTTTT. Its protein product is CASSSHREGTGELFF.

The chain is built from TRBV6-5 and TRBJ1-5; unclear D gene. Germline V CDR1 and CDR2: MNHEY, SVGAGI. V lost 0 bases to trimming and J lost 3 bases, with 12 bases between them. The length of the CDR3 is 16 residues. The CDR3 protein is CASSYSGTNLNQPQHF. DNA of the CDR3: TGTGCCAGCAGTTACTCCGGAACGAACCTCAATCAGCCCCAGCATTTT.

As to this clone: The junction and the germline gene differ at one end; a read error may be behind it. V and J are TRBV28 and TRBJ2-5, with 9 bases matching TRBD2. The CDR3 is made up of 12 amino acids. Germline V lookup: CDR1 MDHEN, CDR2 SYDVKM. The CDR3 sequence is CASSPPGLAPHF. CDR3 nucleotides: TGTGCCAGCAGTCCTCCGGGACTAGCACCCCACTTC.

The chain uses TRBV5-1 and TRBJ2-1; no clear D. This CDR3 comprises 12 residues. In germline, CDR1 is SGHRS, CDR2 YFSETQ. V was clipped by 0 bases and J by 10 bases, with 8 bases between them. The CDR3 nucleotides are TGCGCCAGCAGCTTGGAGGCCAAGGAGCAGTTCTTC. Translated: CASSLEAKEQFF.

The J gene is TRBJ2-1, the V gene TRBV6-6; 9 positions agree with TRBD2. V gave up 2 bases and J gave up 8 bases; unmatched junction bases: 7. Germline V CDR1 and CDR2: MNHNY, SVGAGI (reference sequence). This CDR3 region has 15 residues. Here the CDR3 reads CASSYRGTSSHEQFF. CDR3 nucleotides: TGTGCCAGCAGTTACAGAGGGACTAGCTCTCATGAGCAGTTCTTC.

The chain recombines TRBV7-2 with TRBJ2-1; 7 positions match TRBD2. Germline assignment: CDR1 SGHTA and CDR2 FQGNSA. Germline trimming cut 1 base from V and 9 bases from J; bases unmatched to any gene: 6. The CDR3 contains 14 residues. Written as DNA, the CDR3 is TGTGCCAGCAGCTTAGGACTAGCTCCTCTTGAGCAGTTCTTC. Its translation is CASSLGLAPLEQFF.

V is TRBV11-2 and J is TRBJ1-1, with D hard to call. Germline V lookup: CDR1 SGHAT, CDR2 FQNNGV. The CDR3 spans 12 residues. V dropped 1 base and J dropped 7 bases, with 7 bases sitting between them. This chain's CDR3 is CASSLVGGEAFF. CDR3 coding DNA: TGTGCCAGCAGCTTAGTGGGTGGTGAAGCTTTCTTT.

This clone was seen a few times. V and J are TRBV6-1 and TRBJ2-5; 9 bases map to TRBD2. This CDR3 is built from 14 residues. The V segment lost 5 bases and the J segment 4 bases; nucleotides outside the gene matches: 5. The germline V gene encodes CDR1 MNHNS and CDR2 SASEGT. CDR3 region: CASSSGGRAETQYF. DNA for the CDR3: TGTGCCAGCAGTAGCGGGGGGCGTGCAGAGACCCAGTACTTC.

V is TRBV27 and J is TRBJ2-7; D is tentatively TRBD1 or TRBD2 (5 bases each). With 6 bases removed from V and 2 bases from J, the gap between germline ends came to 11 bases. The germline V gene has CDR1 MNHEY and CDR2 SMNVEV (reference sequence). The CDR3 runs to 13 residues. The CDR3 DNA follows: TGTGCCAGCAGCGCCGGGGCCACCTACGAGCAGTACTTC. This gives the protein CASSAGATYEQYF.

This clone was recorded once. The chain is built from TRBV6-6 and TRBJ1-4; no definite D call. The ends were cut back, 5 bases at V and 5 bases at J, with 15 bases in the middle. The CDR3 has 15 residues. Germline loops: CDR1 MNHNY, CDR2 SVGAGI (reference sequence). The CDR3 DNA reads TGTGCCAGCAGTGAGGGCGGGCGGCCGAATGAAAAACTGTTTTTT. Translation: CASSEGGRPNEKLFF.

The CDR3 sequence: CASKIPGQQYSPLHF. The CDR3 coding sequence is TGTGCCAGCAAAATACCGGGACAGCAATATTCACCCCTCCACTTT. The rearrangement uses TRBV27 and TRBJ1-6; 7 bases align to TRBD1. V lost 7 bases and J lost 8; bases outside the gene matches: 11. CDR3 length: 15 residues. Germline assignment: CDR1 MNHEY and CDR2 SMNVEV (reference sequence).

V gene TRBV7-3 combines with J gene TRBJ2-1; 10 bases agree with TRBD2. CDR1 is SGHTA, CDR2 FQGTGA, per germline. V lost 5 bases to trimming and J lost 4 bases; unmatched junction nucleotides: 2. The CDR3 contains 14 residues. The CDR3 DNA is TGTGCCAGCAGCACTAGCGGGGCATACAATGAGCAGTTCTTC. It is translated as CASSTSGAYNEQFF.

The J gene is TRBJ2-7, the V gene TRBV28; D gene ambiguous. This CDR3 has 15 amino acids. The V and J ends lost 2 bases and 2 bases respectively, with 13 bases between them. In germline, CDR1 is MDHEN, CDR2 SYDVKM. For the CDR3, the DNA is TGTGCCAGCAGTTTAGGGGAAGCAGCCGCCTACGAGCAGTACTTC. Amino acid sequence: CASSLGEAAAYEQYF.

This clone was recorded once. This CDR3 reads CASSLNGLFSGGYTF. The DNA of the CDR3 is TGTGCCAGCAGTTTAAATGGCCTCTTCTCCGGCGGCTACACCTTC. V and J are TRBV28 and TRBJ1-2; no clear D gene. Germline CDR1 MDHEN, CDR2 SYDVKM. Trimming took 2 bases from V and 8 from J, leaving 18 bases between them. The CDR3 is made up of 15 amino acids.

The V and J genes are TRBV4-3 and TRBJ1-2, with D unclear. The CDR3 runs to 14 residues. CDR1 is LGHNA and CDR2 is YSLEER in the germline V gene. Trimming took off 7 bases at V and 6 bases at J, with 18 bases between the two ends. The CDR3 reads CASTLWGGGNGYTF. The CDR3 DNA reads TGCGCCAGCACCCTTTGGGGTGGTGGGAATGGCTACACCTTC.

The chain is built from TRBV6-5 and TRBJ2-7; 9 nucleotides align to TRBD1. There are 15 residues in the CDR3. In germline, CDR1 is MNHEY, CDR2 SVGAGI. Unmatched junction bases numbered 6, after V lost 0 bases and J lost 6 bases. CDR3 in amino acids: CASSYSTDRGAEQYF. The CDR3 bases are TGTGCCAGCAGTTACTCGACGGACAGGGGTGCCGAGCAGTACTTC.

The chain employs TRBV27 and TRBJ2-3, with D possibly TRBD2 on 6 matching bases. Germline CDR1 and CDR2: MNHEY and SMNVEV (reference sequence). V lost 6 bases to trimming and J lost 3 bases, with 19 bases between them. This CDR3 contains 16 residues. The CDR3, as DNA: TGTGCCAGCAGCCATTCTGAGACGGGAGAAACAGATACGCAGTATTTT. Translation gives CASSHSETGETDTQYF.

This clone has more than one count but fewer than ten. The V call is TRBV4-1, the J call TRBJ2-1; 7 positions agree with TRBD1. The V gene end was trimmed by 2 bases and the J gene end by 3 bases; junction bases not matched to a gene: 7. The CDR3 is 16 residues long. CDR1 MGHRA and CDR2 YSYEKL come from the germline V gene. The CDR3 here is CASSQTDRVDYNEQFF. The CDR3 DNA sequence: TGCGCCAGCAGCCAAACAGACAGGGTGGACTACAATGAGCAGTTCTTC.

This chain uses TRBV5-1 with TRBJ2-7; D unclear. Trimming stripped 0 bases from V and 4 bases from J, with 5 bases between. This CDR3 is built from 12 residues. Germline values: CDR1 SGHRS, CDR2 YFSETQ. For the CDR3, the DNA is TGCGCCAGCAGCTTGGACTTTTACGAGCAGTACTTC. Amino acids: CASSLDFYEQYF.

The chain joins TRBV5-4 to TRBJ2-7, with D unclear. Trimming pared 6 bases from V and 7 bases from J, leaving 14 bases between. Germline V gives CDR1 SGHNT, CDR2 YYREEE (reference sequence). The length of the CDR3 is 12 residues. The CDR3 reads CASTPGDGEQYF. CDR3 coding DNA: TGTGCCAGCACGCCTGGAGACGGGGAGCAGTACTTC.

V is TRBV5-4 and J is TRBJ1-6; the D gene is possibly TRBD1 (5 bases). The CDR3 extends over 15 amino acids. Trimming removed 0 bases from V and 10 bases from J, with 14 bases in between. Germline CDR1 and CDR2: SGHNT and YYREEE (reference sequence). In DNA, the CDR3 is TGTGCCAGCAGCTTGGAGAGTGTCGGGGGATCACCCCTCCACTTT. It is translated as CASSLESVGGSPLHF.

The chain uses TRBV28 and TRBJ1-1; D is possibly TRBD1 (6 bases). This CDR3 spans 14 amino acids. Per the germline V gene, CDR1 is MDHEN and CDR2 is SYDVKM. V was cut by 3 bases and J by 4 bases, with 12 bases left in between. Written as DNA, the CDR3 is TGTGCCAGCAGTTTGGAAGGAGGGGGCACTGAAGCTTTCTTT. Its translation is CASSLEGGGTEAFF.

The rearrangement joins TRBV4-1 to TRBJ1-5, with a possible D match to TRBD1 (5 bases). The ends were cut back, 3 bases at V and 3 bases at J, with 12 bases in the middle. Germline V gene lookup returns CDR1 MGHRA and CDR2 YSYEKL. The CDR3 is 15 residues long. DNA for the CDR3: TGCGCCAGCAGCCAGGCAGTGGGACCCAATCAGCCCCAGCATTTT. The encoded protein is CASSQAVGPNQPQHF.

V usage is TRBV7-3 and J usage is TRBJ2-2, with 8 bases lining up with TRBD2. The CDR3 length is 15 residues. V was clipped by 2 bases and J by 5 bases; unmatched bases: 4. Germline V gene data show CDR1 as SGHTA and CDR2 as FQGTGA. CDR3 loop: CASSLGTRKTGELFF. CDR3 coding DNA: TGTGCCAGCAGCTTAGGGACTAGGAAGACCGGGGAGCTGTTTTTT.

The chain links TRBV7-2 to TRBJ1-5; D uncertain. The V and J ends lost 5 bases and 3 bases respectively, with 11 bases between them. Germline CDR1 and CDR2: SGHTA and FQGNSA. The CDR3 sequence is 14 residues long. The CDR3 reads CASSAGVTNQPQHF. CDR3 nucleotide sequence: TGTGCCAGCAGCGCCGGGGTGACCAATCAGCCCCAGCATTTT. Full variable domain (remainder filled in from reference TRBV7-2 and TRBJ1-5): GAGVSQSPSNKVTEKGKDVELRCDPISGHTALYWYRQSLGQGLEFLIYFQGNSAPDKSGLPSDRFSAERTGGSVSTLTIQRTQQEDSAVYLCASSAGVTNQPQHFGDGTRLSIL.

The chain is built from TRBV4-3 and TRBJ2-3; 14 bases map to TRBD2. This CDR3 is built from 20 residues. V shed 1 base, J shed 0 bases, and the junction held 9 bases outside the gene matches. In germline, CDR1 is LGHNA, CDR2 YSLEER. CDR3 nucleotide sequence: TGCGCCAGCAGCCAAGCCCTGGGACTAGCGGGGGCGGGGAGCACAGATACGCAGTATTTT. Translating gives CASSQALGLAGAGSTDTQYF.

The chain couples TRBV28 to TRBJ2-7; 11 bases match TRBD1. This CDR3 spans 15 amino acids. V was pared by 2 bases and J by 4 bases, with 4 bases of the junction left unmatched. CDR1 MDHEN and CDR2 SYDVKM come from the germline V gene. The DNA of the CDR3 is TGTGCCAGCAGTTTAGAGGGACAGGGGGAGTACGAGCAGTACTTC. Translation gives CASSLEGQGEYEQYF.